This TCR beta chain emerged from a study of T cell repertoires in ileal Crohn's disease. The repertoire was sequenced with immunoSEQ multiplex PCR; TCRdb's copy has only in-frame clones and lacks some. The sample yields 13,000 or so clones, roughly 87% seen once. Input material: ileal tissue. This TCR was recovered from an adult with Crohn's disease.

The CDR3: CASSLARQGYNEQFF. Written as DNA, the CDR3 is TGTGCCAGCAGCTTAGCGAGACAGGGTTACAATGAGCAGTTCTTC. The chain joins TRBV7-9 to TRBJ2-1; 7 bases line up with TRBD1. The germline gives CDR1 SEHNR, CDR2 FQNEAQ (reference sequence). CDR3 length equals 15 residues. With 0 bases clipped from V and 4 bases from J, the junction kept 3 bases outside the gene matches. Using reference TRBV7-9 and TRBJ2-1 for the parts outside the CDR3, the full variable domain is DTGVSQNPRHKITKRGQNVTFRCDPISEHNRLYWYRQTLGQGPEFLTYFQNEAQLEKSRLLSDRFSAERPKGSFSTLEIQRTEQGDSAMYLCASSLARQGYNEQFFGPGTRLTVL.